The present entry profiles one T cell receptor (beta chain) with its context. This clonotype was counted ten times or more. Its antigen is unknown. No base quality values were provided; no much bigger clone lies one nucleotide off. The sample comes from a study of response to subunit inactivated influenza vaccine (dated by TCRdb to about 2018). In the study overall: Deep quantitative profiling of the T cell receptor repertoire was used in the study to follow responses to a trivalent subunit inactivated influenza vaccine. Here is what the overall study found, with its caveats: The authors suggested that each seasonal influenza vaccination may recruit only a limited number of new T cells.

Library preparation was by RT-PCR. The run used an Illumina HiSeq 2500. TCRdb ran its own pipeline on the public reads, namely fastp trimming at Q25 and MiXCR clone calling, and kept in-frame beta chains. Entries that share a CDR3 protein sequence are merged under the most common genes and DNA. This sample gives 500,000 to 600,000 distinct CDR3 sequences in total; under 9% of them show up just once. The top ten clones comprise 10% to 15% of the sample. Specimen: PBMCs from blood, collected less than 25 months after vaccination. This TCR was sampled from a man between 50 and 69 years old who received an inactivated influenza vaccine. Donor details come from another sample of the same person, matched by shared clones.

The bases read TGTGCCAGCAGCTTAGGTTGGGAGCACTCCTACGAGCAGTACTTC. Translated, this gives CASSLGWEHSYEQYF. The rearrangement combines TRBV7-2 with TRBJ2-7; the D gene is possibly TRBD2, with 5 bases matching. The CDR3 starts with the cysteine, ends with the phenylalanine, and has 15 residues. CDR3 DNA only is kept here, 45 bases in frame from base 1. The germline V gene supplies CDR1 SGHTA and CDR2 FQGNSA. Trimming costs V 1 base and J 0 bases, and their ends lie 10 bases apart.